The clone carrying this T cell receptor (beta chain) occurred once. The source of the sample is a study of blood T cell repertoires in COVID-19. In the study overall: Material from acute and convalescent COVID-19 was sourced from the United States, Italy and Spain.

V lost 0 bases and J lost 3; bases outside the gene matches: 2. The germline V gene has CDR1 SGDLS and CDR2 YYNGEE. This CDR3 is 14 amino acids long. Original analysis: Amplifying reference gene primers gave estimates of nucleated cell counts. TCRdb keeps only in-frame clones here, not all; method: immunoSEQ multiplex PCR. Clone size and V and J calls were adopted from that table, with D and trimming inferred from the DNA. In the table there are 200,000 to 250,000 clones, approximately 83% of which are singletons. The sequencing input was peripheral blood. The sequence was obtained from a woman aged 45-60 years with acute or convalescent COVID-19. The rearrangement joins TRBV9 to TRBJ2-7, with TRBD2 identical over 8 bases. The CDR3: CASSVDGRDYEQYF. In DNA, the CDR3 is TGTGCCAGCAGCGTAGACGGGAGGGACTACGAGCAGTACTTC.